This passage covers 29 T cell receptor beta chains from one sample sequenced in a study of control samples from healthy donors and cancer patients. This table comes from immunoSEQ multiplex PCR, and its TCRdb copy is limited to in-frame clones, with some not included. Of 150,000 to 200,000 clones in the sample, approximately 91% were seen once. Sequenced material: blood. The receptors originated from a woman between 35 and 50 years old in good health.

The chain employs TRBV14 and TRBJ2-3; D is possibly TRBD1 or TRBD2 (5 bases each). The CDR3 runs to 14 residues. V gave up 2 bases and J gave up 5 bases, with 11 bases separating them. Germline CDR1 and CDR2: SGHDN and FVKESK. CDR3 in amino acids: CASSQFDSGDTQYF. The CDR3 nucleotides are TGTGCCAGCAGCCAATTCGACAGCGGAGATACGCAGTATTTT.

The chain combines TRBV10-2 with TRBJ1-1, with D perhaps matching TRBD1 (5 bases). Trimming cost V 2 bases and J 7 bases, with 11 bases left between them. There are 13 residues in the CDR3. Germline V lookup: CDR1 WSHSY, CDR2 SAAADI. CDR3: CASSERQILEAFF. CDR3 sequence (DNA): TGCGCCAGCAGTGAGAGACAGATCCTTGAAGCTTTCTTT.

This rearrangement joins TRBV12-3 or TRBV12-4 to TRBJ1-1, with no clear D. This CDR3 contains 11 residues. V was clipped by 5 bases and J by 4 bases, with 5 bases between them. In nucleotides, the CDR3 is TGTGCCAGCAGTCAGACCACTGAAGCTTTCTTT. Its translation: CASSQTTEAFF.

This rearrangement joins TRBV5-5 to TRBJ2-5, with 7 bases lining up with TRBD2. The germline CDR1 and CDR2 sequences are SGHKS and YYEKEE (reference sequence). The CDR3 is 16 amino acids. The V gene end was trimmed by 0 bases and the J gene end by 2 bases; junction bases not matched to a gene: 7. CDR3 sequence (DNA): TGTGCCAGCAGCTTGGCCGGAACTAGCGCACAAGAGACCCAGTACTTC. This codes for CASSLAGTSAQETQYF. The full variable domain, completed using reference TRBV5-5 and TRBJ2-5, is DAGVTQSPTHLIKTRGQQVTLRCSPISGHKSVSWYQQVLGQGPQFIFQYYEKEERGRGNFPDRFSARQFPNYSSELNVNALLLGDSALYLCASSLAGTSAQETQYFGPGTRLLVL.

This chain links TRBV2 with TRBJ1-6, with TRBD1 as a possible D gene (6 bases). Germline CDR1 reads SNHLY; CDR2 reads FYNNEI. Between the trimmed V and J ends, which lost 8 bases and 2 bases, there was a span of 10 bases. CDR3 length: 14 amino acids. The CDR3 coding sequence is TGTGCCAGCGGAGGGGACACCTATAATTCACCCCTCCACTTT. Translated, it gives CASGGDTYNSPLHF.

This chain uses TRBV3-1 (or the pseudogene TRBV3-2) with TRBJ1-1; TRBD1 matches at 7 bases. CDR3 size: 15 residues. In germline, CDR1 is LGHDT, CDR2 YNNKEL (reference sequence). J lost 5 bases, V lost 1 base, and 7 bases had no gene match. The CDR3 region is CASSQGRQGETEAFF. The DNA for the CDR3 is TGTGCCAGCAGCCAAGGGAGACAGGGAGAAACTGAAGCTTTCTTT.

V is TRBV24-1 and J is TRBJ2-7; 7 bases align to TRBD1. Trimming removed 4 bases from V and 6 bases from J; junction bases left unmatched: 11. The V gene's germline CDR1 is KGHDR and CDR2 SFDVKD. This CDR3 contains 15 residues. DNA for the CDR3: TGTGCCACCAGTGACCCGACAGGGTGGGCGGCCGAGCAGTACTTC. It specifies CATSDPTGWAAEQYF.

The CDR3 sequence is CASSRGVHNSPLHF. In DNA, the CDR3 is TGTGCCAGCTCGCGAGGGGTCCATAATTCACCCCTCCACTTT. This chain uses TRBV6-5 with TRBJ1-6, with D maybe TRBD1 (5 bases). The V gene lost 8 bases and the J gene lost 5 bases, with 13 bases spanning the gap. The CDR3 sequence is 14 residues long. Per the germline V gene, CDR1 is MNHEY and CDR2 is SVGAGI.

The V and J genes are TRBV28 and TRBJ1-4; the D is unclear. The CDR3 spans 14 residues. The V gene's germline CDR1 is MDHEN and CDR2 SYDVKM. The V end was cut by 4 bases, the J end by 8 bases, with 14 bases between. The CDR3 nucleotides are TGTGCCAGCAGTTCCGGAGGTGCCAAGGAAAAACTGTTTTTT. Residues: CASSSGGAKEKLFF.

V is TRBV10-3 and J is TRBJ2-3; D is undetermined. Germline-derived CDR1 and CDR2 are ENHRY and SYGVKD. The CDR3 totals 15 residues. V was clipped by 3 bases and J by 6 bases, with 16 bases between them. The CDR3 loop is CAISDQRLGRDTQYF. The CDR3 nucleotides are TGTGCCATCAGTGATCAGAGGCTGGGCAGGGATACGCAGTATTTT.

The chain uses TRBV5-1 and TRBJ2-7; 9 bases align to TRBD1. This CDR3 spans 14 amino acids. Germline lookup yields CDR1 SGHRS and CDR2 YFSETQ. V gave up 4 bases and J gave up 3 bases; unmatched junction bases: 5. In DNA, the CDR3 is TGCGCCAGCAGCGCGGACAGGGGTGGCTACGAGCAGTACTTC. Protein product: CASSADRGGYEQYF.

The chain uses TRBV2 and TRBJ1-1; D is unclear. The V gene lost 6 bases and the J gene lost 1 base, with 9 bases spanning the gap. Germline V gene lookup returns CDR1 SNHLY and CDR2 FYNNEI. There are 13 residues in the CDR3. CDR3 amino acids: CASSVGPNTEAFF. CDR3 coding DNA: TGTGCCAGCAGCGTTGGCCCGAACACTGAAGCTTTCTTT.

On this clone: The sample holds other DNA sequences that translate to the same CDR3. Written as DNA, the CDR3 is TGTGCCAGCAGTTTAGCGAATGAGCAGTTCTTC. Residues: CASSLANEQFF. V gene TRBV12-3 or TRBV12-4 combines with J gene TRBJ2-1, with D uncertain. The CDR3 is 11 residues long. V was clipped by 0 bases and J by 7 bases, with 1 base between them.

This chain links TRBV5-4 with TRBJ1-2, with 10 bases identical to TRBD1. The CDR3 has 13 residues. Germline loops: CDR1 SGHNT, CDR2 YYREEE (reference sequence). J lost 6 bases, V lost 4 bases, and 3 bases had no gene match. Here the CDR3 reads CASSPGQGDGYTF. CDR3 nucleotides: TGTGCCAGCAGCCCAGGACAGGGGGATGGCTACACCTTC.

The V call is TRBV2, the J call TRBJ2-4; possibly TRBD1 or TRBD2 for D (5 bases each). Trimming removed 6 bases from V and 3 bases from J, with 12 bases in between. There are 14 residues in the CDR3. In germline, CDR1 is SNHLY, CDR2 FYNNEI. DNA for the CDR3: TGTGCCAGCAGAAGATTTGGGGGCAAAAACATTCAGTACTTC. This gives the protein CASRRFGGKNIQYF. Together with reference TRBV2 and TRBJ2-4, the CDR3 gives the full variable domain: EPEVTQTPSHQVTQMGQEVILRCVPISNHLYFYWYRQILGQKVEFLVSFYNNEISEKSEIFDDQFSVERPDGSNFTLKIRSTKLEDSAMYFCASRRFGGKNIQYFGAGTRLSVL.

The chain links TRBV23-1 to TRBJ2-3; weak D call: TRBD1 (7 bases). TRBV23-1 is noted as an ORF with a role that remains uncertain. The CDR3 is made up of 15 amino acids. V was trimmed by 4 bases and J by 4 bases, leaving 15 bases between them. The chain's CDR3 is CASSRRQGGADTQYF. In DNA, the CDR3 is TGCGCCAGCAGTCGTCGGCAGGGGGGCGCAGATACGCAGTATTTT.

In its sample, this clone was seen a few times. The chain carries TRBV5-6 and TRBJ2-5, with 7 positions matching TRBD2. This CDR3 has 16 amino acids. CDR1 is SGHDT and CDR2 is YYEEEE in the germline V gene. V lost 2 bases, J lost 5 bases, and 12 bases stayed unmatched. The CDR3, as DNA: TGTGCCAGCAGCTTTGGGAGGGGCGGGACGTGGGAGACCCAGTACTTC. Translation gives CASSFGRGGTWETQYF.

The V gene is TRBV6-5, the J gene TRBJ2-3, with D perhaps matching TRBD2 (5 bases). V shed 6 bases and J shed 0 bases, with 13 bases lying between them. Germline lookup yields CDR1 MNHEY and CDR2 SVGAGI. CDR3 length: 15 amino acids. The CDR3 region has the DNA TGTGCCAGCAGCCGAAAAGGAGGTAGCACAGATACGCAGTATTTT. Its protein is CASSRKGGSTDTQYF.

V usage is TRBV5-1 and J usage is TRBJ2-1; 12 nucleotides match TRBD1. The CDR3 is made up of 15 amino acids. Germline loops: CDR1 SGHRS, CDR2 YFSETQ. V trimming: 5 bases; J trimming: 7 bases; junction bases outside the gene matches: 7. Here the CDR3 reads CASRTGTGGFNEQFF. The CDR3 nucleotides read TGCGCCAGCAGAACCGGGACAGGGGGCTTTAATGAGCAGTTCTTC.

The J gene is TRBJ1-6, the V gene TRBV14, with a possible D match to TRBD1 (5 bases). The CDR3 is 14 amino acids. Trimming cost V 4 bases and J 6 bases, with 10 bases left between them. The germline gives CDR1 SGHDN, CDR2 FVKESK. CDR3 residues: CASSRGDSNSPLHF. For the CDR3, the DNA is TGTGCCAGCAGCCGCGGAGACAGTAATTCACCCCTCCACTTT. Using reference TRBV14 and TRBJ1-6 for the parts outside the CDR3, the full variable domain is EAGVTQFPSHSVIEKGQTVTLRCDPISGHDNLYWYRRVMGKEIKFLLHFVKESKQDESGMPNNRFLAERTGGTYSTLKVQPAELEDSGVYFCASSRGDSNSPLHFGNGTRLTVT.

V is TRBV10-3 and J is TRBJ1-5; D is perhaps TRBD1 (6 bases). The CDR3 is 14 amino acids. V was cut by 6 bases and J by 2 bases, with 11 bases left in between. CDR1 is ENHRY, CDR2 SYGVKD, per germline. The CDR3 is CAISPGEGNQPQHF. In nucleotides, the CDR3 is TGTGCCATCAGCCCAGGGGAAGGCAATCAGCCCCAGCATTTT.

The chain combines TRBV27 with TRBJ2-2, with D perhaps TRBD1 or TRBD2 (6 bases each). CDR3 length: 16 amino acids. V was pared by 7 bases and J by 4 bases, with 19 bases between. Looked up from germline, CDR1 is MNHEY and CDR2 is SMNVEV (reference sequence). In nucleotides, the CDR3 is TGTGCCAGCACCCACGTGGGGAAGGGGGGCACCGGGGAGCTGTTTTTT. Amino acid sequence: CASTHVGKGGTGELFF.

The genes are TRBV4-1 and TRBJ2-2; 11 bases align to TRBD2. CDR3 length equals 16 residues. Trimming removed 1 base from V and 6 bases from J; junction bases left unmatched: 4. CDR1 is MGHRA and CDR2 is YSYEKL in the germline V gene. The CDR3 loop reads CASSQVSGGAAGELFF. The CDR3 DNA sequence: TGCGCCAGCAGCCAAGTTAGCGGGGGGGCCGCCGGGGAGCTGTTTTTT.

The gene calls are TRBV7-9 and TRBJ2-5; possibly TRBD1 for D (5 bases). CDR3 length equals 12 residues. Germline lookup yields CDR1 SEHNR and CDR2 FQNEAQ (reference sequence). Deletions cut 3 bases from V and 4 bases from J, with 6 bases between. CDR3 sequence: CASSLGRETQYF. CDR3 bases: TGTGCCAGCAGCTTGGGGCGAGAGACCCAGTACTTC.

The chain has TRBV28 and TRBJ1-1; D is perhaps TRBD1 (6 bases). The CDR3 has 14 amino acids. Deletions cut 6 bases from V and 4 bases from J, with 15 bases between. CDR1 is MDHEN and CDR2 is SYDVKM in the germline V gene. In DNA form, the CDR3 reads TGTGCCAGCAGCGCTCCAGGGGAGGGCACTGAAGCTTTCTTT. Protein product: CASSAPGEGTEAFF.

The chain has TRBV27 and TRBJ2-7, with D hard to call. The CDR3 spans 13 residues. Trimming pared 2 bases from V and 2 bases from J, leaving 7 bases between. Germline V CDR1 and CDR2: MNHEY, SMNVEV (reference sequence). The CDR3 nucleotides are TGTGCCAGCAGTTTAGGGTTTGCCTACGAGCAGTACTTC. Its translation: CASSLGFAYEQYF.

This chain joins TRBV21-1 and TRBJ2-7; the table's D call TRBD2 went unverified against the DNA. TRBV21-1 corresponds to a pseudogene. This CDR3 has 18 residues. The CDR3 DNA is TGTGCCAGCAGCAAAGCGGAACACGGGCTCCGGGGCTCCTACGAGCAGTACTTC. This gives the protein CASSKAEHGLRGSYEQYF.

This clone came up once. The CDR3 region has the DNA TGCGCCAGCAGTGAAGGGTATGGCTACACCTTC. This sequence encodes CASSEGYGYTF. The V gene is TRBV10-2, the J gene TRBJ1-2; D unclear. Per the germline V gene, CDR1 is WSHSY and CDR2 is SAAADI. V was clipped by 3 bases and J by 5 bases, with 4 bases between them. This CDR3 has 11 amino acids.

V usage is TRBV19 and J usage is TRBJ2-1; D is perhaps TRBD2 (6 bases). The germline V gene encodes CDR1 LNHDA and CDR2 SQIVND (reference sequence). The ends were cut back, 1 base at V and 7 bases at J, with 17 bases in the middle. The CDR3 extends over 16 amino acids. For the CDR3, the DNA is TGTGCCAGTAGTATAGGTGCGGGACTTATGAGAAATGAGCAGTTCTTC. Protein sequence: CASSIGAGLMRNEQFF. Looking up the rest from reference TRBV19 and TRBJ2-1 gives the full variable domain: DGGITQSPKYLFRKEGQNVTLSCEQNLNHDAMYWYRQDPGQGLRLIYYSQIVNDFQKGDIAEGYSVSREKKESFPLTVTSAQKNPTAFYLCASSIGAGLMRNEQFFGPGTRLTVL.